Included here is one T cell receptor (beta chain) sequence, with context. Its matching antigen is unknown. This sample is drawn from a study of CD8+ T cells in alopecia areata. Across the whole study: Treated patients' severity was scored by percentage of affected scalp area. Study observations and caveats: Tofacitinib significantly reduced both scalp clonality and expanded CD8+ clones among the top 100. Unlike in mice, where it was clearer, TCR sharing across patients was less clear, possibly HLA-related.

Noted treatment: oral pan-JAK inhibitor, 5-10 mg twice daily. V was pared by 4 bases and J by 6 bases, with 7 bases between. This CDR3 contains 11 residues. Germline V gene lookup returns CDR1 SQVTM and CDR2 ANQGSEA. Following extraction, RNA underwent reverse transcription to cDNA, which served as the sequencing template. Repertoires were generated with immunoSEQ multiplex PCR, while TCRdb's copy carries only in-frame clones and drops some. The table shows 200,000 to 250,000 clones, with less than 65% occurring only once. The source was CD4+ T cells sorted from blood, collected at week 4, from a patient treated with tofacitinib. The chain recombines TRBV29-1 with TRBJ2-1; D is ambiguous. This receptor was taken from a human donor with alopecia areata. Written as DNA, the CDR3 is TGCAGCGTTGCCAAGCTCAATGAGCAGTTCTTC. Protein product: CSVAKLNEQFF.